Sequencing of this T cell receptor beta chain was carried out in a study of blood T cell repertoires in COVID-19. Study-wide background: The United States, Italy and Spain provided the acute and convalescent COVID-19 samples. The cDNA or gDNA used as material had been derived from T cells, B-cell-depleted T cells, or PBMCs.

In the authors' methods: Amplification of reference gene primers was used by the study to estimate nucleated cell counts. The method was immunoSEQ multiplex PCR; TCRdb's version includes in-frame clones alone and lacks a portion of them. V, J and clone size are taken as reported in that table, and D and trimming were inferred from the DNA itself. The sample records 190,000 or so clones, around nine tenths being singletons. V lost 3 bases and J lost 10, with 12 bases in between. This CDR3 region has 12 residues. CDR1 is MNHEY and CDR2 is SVGEGT in the germline V gene. The sequencing input was peripheral blood. This chain uses TRBV6-2 or TRBV6-3 with TRBJ1-1, with no clear D. This receptor was taken from a woman between 18 and 29 years old who had recovered from COVID-19. The CDR3 reads CASSYGGLVAFF. The CDR3 DNA follows: TGTGCCAGCAGTTATGGCGGGCTTGTAGCTTTCTTT.